Each of the 31 T cell receptor beta chains below was sequenced from the same sample in a study of T-cell reconstitution after alpha-beta-depleted transplantation in children. Researchers prepared the TCRbeta library using unique molecular identifiers, the study reports. MiXCR, run by TCRdb on the PCR reads, gives a single entry per CDR3 protein. The table lists 200,000 to 250,000 distinct CDR3 sequences, approximately 9.8% of them singletons. The sample consisted of PBMCs from the stem cell graft donor, taken from the stem cell graft. These receptors were collected from a human donor who donated a stem cell graft to a child with SCID.

The sample holds many counts of this clonotype. V usage is TRBV5-1 and J usage is TRBJ2-7; 7 nucleotides match TRBD1. Germline values: CDR1 SGHRS, CDR2 YFSETQ. The J segment lost 3 bases and the V segment lost 4 bases, leaving 7 bases of the junction unmatched. There are 14 residues in the CDR3. The CDR3 loop reads CASSLIQGNYEQYF. The DNA of the CDR3 is TGCGCCAGCAGCCTAATACAGGGGAACTACGAGCAGTACTTC.

This clonotype was recorded at least ten times. V is TRBV7-6 and J is TRBJ1-1, with unresolved D. The CDR3 extends over 13 amino acids. CDR1 is SGHVS and CDR2 is FNYEAQ in the germline V gene. The V gene lost 2 bases and the J gene lost 1 base, with 5 bases spanning the gap. The CDR3 coding sequence is TGTGCCAGCAGCTTACAGAGGAACACTGAAGCTTTCTTT. Amino acid sequence: CASSLQRNTEAFF.

This clonotype was counted many times. The gene calls are TRBV12-3 or TRBV12-4 and TRBJ1-2; TRBD1 matches 8 bases. This CDR3 comprises 16 residues. Trimming took 6 bases from V and 8 from J; bases not matched to a gene: 17. The CDR3 loop reads CASSRGQGIILEGYTF. CDR3 nucleotide sequence: TGTGCCAGCAGCCGTGGACAGGGTATTATCTTGGAGGGCTACACCTTC.

This clonotype was detected many times. The rearrangement joins TRBV5-1 to TRBJ2-2; 7 bases are a match to TRBD1. The CDR3 runs to 15 residues. J was trimmed by 0 bases and V by 8 bases; bases with no gene match: 7. Germline V gene lookup returns CDR1 SGHRS and CDR2 YFSETQ. CDR3 residues: CASLPGQTNTGELFF. The CDR3, as DNA: TGCGCCAGTTTACCGGGACAGACGAACACCGGGGAGCTGTTTTTT.

This clonotype was observed at least ten times. The V and J genes are TRBV28 and TRBJ2-7; TRBD1 matches at 10 bases. This CDR3 spans 12 amino acids. After removal of 8 bases from V and 6 bases from J, the junction contained 4 bases not matched to a gene. CDR1 is MDHEN and CDR2 is SYDVKM in the germline V gene. DNA of the CDR3: TGTGCCAGCCGGGACAGGGGAGGCGAGCAGTACTTC. Residues: CASRDRGGEQYF. Complete variable domain (other parts from reference TRBV28 and TRBJ2-7): DVKVTQSSRYLVKRTGEKVFLECVQDMDHENMFWYRQDPGLGLRLIYFSYDVKMKEKGDIPEGYSVSREKKERFSLILESASTNQTSMYLCASRDRGGEQYFGPGTRLTVT.

This clonotype was seen repeatedly, ten times or more. This chain joins TRBV10-3 and TRBJ1-1; possibly TRBD1 for D (6 bases). Germline CDR1 reads ENHRY; CDR2 reads SYGVKD. V was cut by 2 bases and J by 0 bases, with 10 bases left in between. The CDR3 is 15 residues long. CDR3 in amino acids: CAISEDGGLNTEAFF. CDR3 DNA sequence: TGTGCCATCAGTGAGGACGGGGGCCTGAACACTGAAGCTTTCTTT.

There are many counts of this clonotype. The chain is built from TRBV2 and TRBJ2-1; D is perhaps TRBD1 (6 bases). CDR3 size: 16 residues. Trimming removed 6 bases from V and 0 bases from J, with 15 bases in between. Germline V CDR1 and CDR2: SNHLY, FYNNEI. CDR3 nucleotide sequence: TGTGCCAGCAGGCGAGACAGGCAAGGCTCCTACAATGAGCAGTTCTTC. Amino acids: CASRRDRQGSYNEQFF. The full variable domain, its missing parts supplied by reference TRBV2 and TRBJ2-1, is EPEVTQTPSHQVTQMGQEVILRCVPISNHLYFYWYRQILGQKVEFLVSFYNNEISEKSEIFDDQFSVERPDGSNFTLKIRSTKLEDSAMYFCASRRDRQGSYNEQFFGPGTRLTVL.

The table lists this clonotype with many counts. This sequence joins TRBV6-1 and TRBJ1-6, with 7 bases identical to TRBD1. The CDR3 is made up of 18 amino acids. Germline V CDR1 and CDR2: MNHNS, SASEGT. Trimming cost V 7 bases and J 0 bases; bases outside gene matches: 12. The CDR3 spells CASTTLPRGSSYNSPLHF. CDR3 sequence (DNA): TGTGCCAGCACTACCCTCCCCAGGGGGAGCTCCTATAATTCACCCCTCCACTTT.

This clonotype has a count of ten or more. One junction end disagrees with the germline gene, perhaps due to a read error. V is TRBV5-5 and J is TRBJ2-3, with 7 bases identical to TRBD2. The CDR3 spans 15 residues. CDR1 and CDR2 from the germline V gene are SGHKS and YYEKEE (reference sequence). The CDR3: CASTLGRGSTDTQYF. The CDR3 DNA reads as TGTGCCAGCACCTTGGGGCGGGGGAGCACAGATACGCAGTATTTT.

This clonotype was counted ten times or more. The chain is built from TRBV3-1 and TRBJ1-2, with 8 bases identical to TRBD1. This CDR3 is built from 14 residues. V gave up 4 bases and J gave up 1 base; unmatched junction bases: 2. Germline V lookup: CDR1 LGHDT, CDR2 YNNKEL (reference sequence). The CDR3 DNA reads as TGTGCCAGCAGCCTGGACAGGGATAACTATGGCTACACCTTC. Its protein product is CASSLDRDNYGYTF.

This clonotype showed up many times. The chain couples TRBV20-1 to TRBJ1-2; D is uncertain. Germline-derived CDR1 and CDR2 are DFQATT and SNEGSKA (reference sequence). The CDR3 covers 15 residues. V was clipped by 0 bases and J by 1 base, with 12 bases between them. Here the CDR3 DNA reads TGCAGTGCTAGAGATAGCGGCAGCAGTAACTATGGCTACACCTTC. It is translated as CSARDSGSSNYGYTF.

This clonotype was seen ten or more times. The genes are TRBV2 and TRBJ1-2; D gene uncertain. Germline CDR1 SNHLY, CDR2 FYNNEI. V was trimmed by 2 bases and J by 4 bases, leaving 14 bases between them. This CDR3 spans 15 amino acids. CDR3 residues: CASSESRTHPYGYTF. In nucleotides, the CDR3 is TGTGCCAGCAGTGAAAGCAGGACCCACCCCTATGGCTACACCTTC.

The sample holds many counts of this clonotype. The CDR3 region is CASSSAGTPQETQYF. CDR3 nucleotide sequence: TGTGCCAGCAGCTCAGCCGGGACCCCACAAGAAACGCAGTATTTT. The rearrangement joins TRBV7-9 to TRBJ2-3; the D gene could be TRBD1 or TRBD2 (5 bases each). Trimming shortened V by 4 bases and J by 9 bases, and 20 bases separated the two germline ends. The germline V gene encodes CDR1 SEHNR and CDR2 FQNEAQ (reference sequence). This CDR3 has 15 residues.

This clonotype has at least ten counts. The chain carries TRBV6-5 and TRBJ1-5, with 9 nucleotides matching TRBD1. The CDR3 runs 16 residues. Trimming removed 5 bases from V and 0 bases from J; junction bases left unmatched: 5. CDR1 MNHEY and CDR2 SVGAGI come from the germline V gene. The CDR3 sequence is CASSPLDRGSNQPQHF. In nucleotides, the CDR3 is TGTGCCAGCAGTCCACTGGACAGGGGTAGCAATCAGCCCCAGCATTTT.

This clonotype has ten or more counts. The rearrangement links TRBV5-1 to TRBJ1-4; 8 positions agree with TRBD1. The CDR3 sequence is 15 residues long. The V gene end was trimmed by 1 base and the J gene end by 7 bases; junction bases not matched to a gene: 6. Germline values: CDR1 SGHRS, CDR2 YFSETQ. CDR3 loop: CASSLNGQGSEKLFF. CDR3 DNA sequence: TGCGCCAGCAGCTTGAATGGACAGGGCAGTGAAAAACTGTTTTTT.

This clonotype was recorded a few times. The genes are TRBV4-2 and TRBJ2-1; 9 bases are a match to TRBD2. The CDR3 covers 16 residues. From germline, CDR1 is LGHNA and CDR2 YNFKEQ. V was pared by 3 bases and J by 5 bases, with 8 bases of the junction left unmatched. The CDR3 here is CASSQGFSGGDNEQFF. CDR3 nucleotides: TGTGCCAGCAGCCAGGGGTTTAGCGGGGGCGACAATGAGCAGTTCTTC.

The sample holds many counts of this clonotype. The chain joins TRBV5-1 to TRBJ1-5, with D possibly being TRBD1 (6 bases). The V and J ends lost 4 bases and 8 bases respectively, with 16 bases between them. Germline V gene sequence: CDR1 SGHRS, CDR2 YFSETQ. The CDR3 runs 14 residues. CDR3 protein: CASSPQGFGEPQHF. The CDR3 bases are TGCGCCAGCAGCCCTCAGGGGTTTGGGGAGCCCCAGCATTTT.

The table lists this clonotype with many counts. J is TRBJ1-1 and V is TRBV24-1; no clear D. The CDR3 sequence is 13 residues long. V dropped 0 bases and J dropped 8 bases, with 9 bases sitting between them. CDR1 is KGHDR, CDR2 SFDVKD, per germline. The CDR3: CATSDLHTGEAFF. CDR3 coding DNA: TGTGCCACCAGTGATTTGCATACGGGGGAAGCTTTCTTT.

This clonotype was found many times. The gene calls are TRBV11-2 and TRBJ1-6; tentatively, D is TRBD1 (5 bases). CDR1 and CDR2 from the germline V gene are SGHAT and FQNNGV. This CDR3 is 17 amino acids long. V was pared by 2 bases and J by 7 bases, with 18 bases between. In DNA, the CDR3 is TGTGCCAGCAGCTTAAGGGACCCCGGGTCCACGAATTCACCCCTCCACTTT. It yields the protein CASSLRDPGSTNSPLHF.

This clonotype has at least ten counts. V and J are TRBV7-9 and TRBJ1-1; no firm D call. Trimming took off 4 bases at V and 1 base at J, with 16 bases between the two ends. This CDR3 has 16 amino acids. The germline CDR1 and CDR2 sequences are SEHNR and FQNEAQ (reference sequence). In DNA, the CDR3 is TGTGCCAGCAGCTCCCCCACCCCAGAAAGGAACACTGAAGCTTTCTTT. Its translation: CASSSPTPERNTEAFF. The whole variable domain, remainder taken from reference TRBV7-9 and TRBJ1-1, is DTGVSQNPRHKITKRGQNVTFRCDPISEHNRLYWYRQTLGQGPEFLTYFQNEAQLEKSRLLSDRFSAERPKGSFSTLEIQRTEQGDSAMYLCASSSPTPERNTEAFFGQGTRLTVV.

This clonotype was seen ten or more times. V gene TRBV5-5 combines with J gene TRBJ2-1; no firm D call. There are 14 residues in the CDR3. V was shortened by 4 bases and J by 0 bases, with 8 bases between the two germline ends. Germline V gene lookup returns CDR1 SGHKS and CDR2 YYEKEE (reference sequence). The CDR3 coding sequence is TGTGCCAGCAGCCCCGGTCCCTCCTACAATGAGCAGTTCTTC. The encoded protein is CASSPGPSYNEQFF. Looking up the rest from reference TRBV5-5 and TRBJ2-1 gives the full variable domain: DAGVTQSPTHLIKTRGQQVTLRCSPISGHKSVSWYQQVLGQGPQFIFQYYEKEERGRGNFPDRFSARQFPNYSSELNVNALLLGDSALYLCASSPGPSYNEQFFGPGTRLTVL.

This clonotype occurred many times. The V call is TRBV18, the J call TRBJ1-3; D possibly corresponds to TRBD1 (6 bases). CDR1 and CDR2 (germline): KGHSH, LQKENI. CDR3 length equals 15 residues. Between the trimmed V and J ends, which lost 6 bases and 2 bases, there was a span of 14 bases. CDR3 protein: CASSRPGEAGNTIYF. DNA of the CDR3: TGTGCCAGCTCGCGCCCAGGGGAAGCTGGAAACACCATATATTTT.

This clonotype has just a few counts. A clone one base away is much larger, so this may be a read error. The rearrangement joins TRBV7-2 to TRBJ1-5; D might be TRBD1 (6 bases). The CDR3 extends over 14 amino acids. Germline V CDR1 and CDR2: SGHTA, FQGNSA. V gave up 6 bases and J gave up 0 bases, with 9 bases separating them. In DNA form, the CDR3 reads TGTGCCAGCAGTACAGGGAATAGCAATCAGCCCCAGCATTTT. Amino acids: CASSTGNSNQPQHF. Filled out from reference TRBV7-2 and TRBJ1-5, the complete variable domain reads GAGVSQSPSNKVTEKGKDVELRCDPISGHTALYWYRQSLGQGLEFLIYFQGNSAPDKSGLPSDRFSAERTGGSVSTLTIQRTQQEDSAVYLCASSTGNSNQPQHFGDGTRLSIL.

The V call is TRBV4-2, the J call TRBJ2-1, with a weak D call TRBD2 (7 bases). From germline, CDR1 is LGHNA and CDR2 YNFKEQ. The CDR3 runs to 18 residues. V dropped 0 bases and J dropped 4 bases, with 19 bases sitting between them. CDR3 region: CASSQEGGAGSLYNEQFF. The CDR3 DNA reads TGTGCCAGCAGCCAAGAAGGGGGGGCGGGGAGTTTATACAATGAGCAGTTCTTC.

This clonotype was seen at least ten times. The chain recombines TRBV29-1 with TRBJ1-2; D possibly corresponds to TRBD1 (5 bases). This CDR3 has 13 residues. Trimming removed 6 bases from V and 2 bases from J, with 13 bases in between. CDR1 and CDR2 (germline): SQVTM, ANQGSEA. The CDR3 sequence: CSVASGGNYGYTF. The CDR3 bases are TGCAGCGTAGCCTCGGGGGGAAACTATGGCTACACCTTC.

The chain recombines TRBV18 with TRBJ1-1; 7 nucleotides match TRBD1. This CDR3 contains 15 residues. The V gene's germline CDR1 is KGHSH and CDR2 LQKENI. Unmatched junction bases numbered 7, after V lost 5 bases and J lost 1 base. CDR3: CASSVGQFKNTEAFF. The CDR3 coding sequence is TGTGCCAGCTCAGTGGGACAGTTCAAGAACACTGAAGCTTTCTTT.

This clonotype has more than one count but fewer than ten. The chain has TRBV5-4 and TRBJ2-7, with D hard to call. This CDR3 region has 14 residues. CDR1 and CDR2 (germline): SGHNT, YYREEE (reference sequence). Trimming stripped 0 bases from V and 2 bases from J, with 9 bases between. CDR3 nucleotides: TGTGCCAGCAGCTTGGCGGCGAACCCCTACGAGCAGTACTTC. Its protein product is CASSLAANPYEQYF.

This clonotype showed up many times. The chain joins TRBV5-1 to TRBJ2-3; TRBD2 matches at 13 bases. Germline loops: CDR1 SGHRS, CDR2 YFSETQ. J lost 2 bases, V lost 4 bases, and 4 bases had no gene match. The length of the CDR3 is 16 residues. CDR3 amino acids: CASSGTSGATTDTQYF. CDR3 nucleotides: TGCGCCAGCAGCGGGACTAGCGGGGCAACCACAGATACGCAGTATTTT. Using reference TRBV5-1 and TRBJ2-3 for the parts outside the CDR3, the full variable domain is KAGVTQTPRYLIKTRGQQVTLSCSPISGHRSVSWYQQTPGQGLQFLFEYFSETQRNKGNFPGRFSGRQFSNSRSEMNVSTLELGDSALYLCASSGTSGATTDTQYFGPGTRLTVL.

This clonotype showed up many times. This rearrangement joins TRBV5-1 to TRBJ2-7, with 8 bases fitting TRBD2. The germline gives CDR1 SGHRS, CDR2 YFSETQ. The CDR3 is made up of 15 amino acids. The V segment lost 0 bases and the J segment 1 base; nucleotides outside the gene matches: 3. CDR3 region: CASSLVSGTSYEQYF. In nucleotides, the CDR3 is TGCGCCAGCAGCTTGGTTAGCGGGACATCCTACGAGCAGTACTTC.

This chain connects TRBV5-4 to TRBJ2-1; no clear D. Germline V CDR1 and CDR2: SGHNT, YYREEE (reference sequence). V lost 5 bases and J 4 bases, leaving 10 bases between the germline ends. This CDR3 spans 13 amino acids. The CDR3 loop is CASRLQGYNEQFF. The CDR3 DNA sequence: TGTGCCAGCAGATTACAAGGTTACAATGAGCAGTTCTTC.

CDR3 protein: CASSYSIRGDTQYF. In DNA, the CDR3 is TGTGCCAGCAGTTACTCGATTAGGGGAGATACGCAGTATTTT. This rearrangement joins TRBV6-5 to TRBJ2-3; D might be TRBD1 (5 bases). The V gene lost 0 bases and the J gene lost 5 bases, with 9 bases spanning the gap. The CDR3 runs 14 residues. Germline V gene sequence: CDR1 MNHEY, CDR2 SVGAGI.